The present T cell receptor (beta chain) was sequenced within a study of T cell responses to AZD1222 COVID-19 vaccine. Turning to this clone: What it binds is not known.

General study points: Donors were mostly white British, more females; clonal diversity possibly underestimated. Following two doses of AZD1222, Spike-specific TCR breadth and depth rose.

V lost 4 bases, J lost 5 bases, and 26 bases lay in between. Germline CDR1 MNHEY, CDR2 SVGEGT. The CDR3 contains 18 residues. Only in-frame clones appear in the TCRdb table, and some are missing; sequencing was by immunoSEQ multiplex PCR. The sample comprises nearly 110,000 clones, around 91% of which are singletons, and roughly a fifth rests with the top ten. Sequences were derived from peripheral blood, sampled on day 0 of AZD1222 vaccination. This sequence was found in an adult in good health. The chain links TRBV6-2 or TRBV6-3 to TRBJ1-1; maybe TRBD1 (6 bases). The DNA for the CDR3 is TGTGCCAGCAGTTTTTTTTTCGCGACGGGCAGGGGAAAAACTGAAGCTTTCTTT. Translation gives CASSFFFATGRGKTEAFF.